This paragraph reports one TCR beta chain. Its antigen remains unknown. The record originates from a study of graft-versus-host responses after intestinal transplantation. Libraries were prepared by immunoSEQ multiplex PCR; TCRdb keeps only in-frame clonotypes and omits some of them. The data show 90,000 to 120,000 clones, 87% seen once. The study, taken as a whole, reports: Recipient marrow harbored GvH clones, some of which surfaced first in ileum or blood. Patients who carried graft-donor T cell macrochimerism also had high graft-versus-host to host-versus-graft clonal ratios in their allografts.

Germline V gives CDR1 MNHNY, CDR2 SVGAGI (reference sequence). The CDR3 is made up of 15 amino acids. Between the trimmed V and J ends, which lost 2 bases and 7 bases, there was a span of 14 bases. Source: unstimulated CD4+ T cells sorted from spleen or lymph node cells, taken before transplant. The V call is TRBV6-6, the J call TRBJ2-2; D call uncertain. This clonotype originated in a human donor who was the organ donor for an intestinal transplant. CDR3 in DNA: TGTGCCAGCAGTTACGAAATTCCCGCCCTCGGGGAGCTGTTTTTT. Protein product: CASSYEIPALGELFF.